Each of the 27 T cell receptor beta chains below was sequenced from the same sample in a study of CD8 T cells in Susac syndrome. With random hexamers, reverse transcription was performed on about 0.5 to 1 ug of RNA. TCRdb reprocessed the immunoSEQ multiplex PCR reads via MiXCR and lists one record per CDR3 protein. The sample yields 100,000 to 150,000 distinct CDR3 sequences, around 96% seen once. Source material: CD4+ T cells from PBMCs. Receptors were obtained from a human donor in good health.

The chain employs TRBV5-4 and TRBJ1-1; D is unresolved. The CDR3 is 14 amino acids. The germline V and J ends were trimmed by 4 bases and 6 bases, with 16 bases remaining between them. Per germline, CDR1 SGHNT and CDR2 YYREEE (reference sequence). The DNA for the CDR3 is TGTGCCAGCAGCCCGCCGGTGTTGGGCGCTGAAGCTTTCTTT. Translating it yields CASSPPVLGAEAFF.

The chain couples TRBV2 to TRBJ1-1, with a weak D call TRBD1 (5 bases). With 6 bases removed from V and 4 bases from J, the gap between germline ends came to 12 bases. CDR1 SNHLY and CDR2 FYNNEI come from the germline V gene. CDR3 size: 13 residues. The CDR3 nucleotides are TGTGCCAGCAGGGGGGACGTTGGCACTGAAGCTTTCTTT. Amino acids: CASRGDVGTEAFF.

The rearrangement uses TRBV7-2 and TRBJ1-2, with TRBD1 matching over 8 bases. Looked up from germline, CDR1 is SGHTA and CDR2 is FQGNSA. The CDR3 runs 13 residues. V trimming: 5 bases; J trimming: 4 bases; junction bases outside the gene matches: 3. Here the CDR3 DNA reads TGTGCCAGCAGCCGGACAGGGCCCTATGGCTACACCTTC. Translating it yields CASSRTGPYGYTF.

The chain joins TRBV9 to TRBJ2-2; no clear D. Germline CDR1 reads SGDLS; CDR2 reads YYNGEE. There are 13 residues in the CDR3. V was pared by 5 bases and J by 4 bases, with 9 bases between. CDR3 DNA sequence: TGTGCCAGCAGGCCAGCGTTCACCGGGGAGCTGTTTTTT. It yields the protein CASRPAFTGELFF.

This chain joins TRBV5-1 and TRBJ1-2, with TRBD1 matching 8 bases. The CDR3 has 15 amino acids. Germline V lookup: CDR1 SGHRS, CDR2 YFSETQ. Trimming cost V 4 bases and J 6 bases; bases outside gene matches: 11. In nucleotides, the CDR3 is TGCGCCAGCAGCGCACAACAGGGGGAAGTAGATGGCTACACCTTC. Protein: CASSAQQGEVDGYTF.

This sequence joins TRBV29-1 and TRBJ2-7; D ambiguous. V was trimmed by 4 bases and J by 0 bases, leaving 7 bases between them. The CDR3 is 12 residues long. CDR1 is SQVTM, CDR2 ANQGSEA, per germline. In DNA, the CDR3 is TGCAGCGTTGGGGCGGACTCCTACGAGCAGTACTTC. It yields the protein CSVGADSYEQYF.

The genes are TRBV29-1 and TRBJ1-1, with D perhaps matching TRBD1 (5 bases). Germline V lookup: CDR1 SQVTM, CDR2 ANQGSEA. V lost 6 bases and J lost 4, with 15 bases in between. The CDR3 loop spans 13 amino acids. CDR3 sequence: CSVGTGTFTEAFF. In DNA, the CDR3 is TGCAGCGTCGGGACGGGGACGTTCACTGAAGCTTTCTTT.

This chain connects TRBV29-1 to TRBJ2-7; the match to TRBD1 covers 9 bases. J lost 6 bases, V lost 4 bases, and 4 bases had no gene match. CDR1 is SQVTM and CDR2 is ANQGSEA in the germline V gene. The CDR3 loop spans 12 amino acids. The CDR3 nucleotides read TGCAGCGTTGTTGGGACAGGGAGCGAGCAGTACTTC. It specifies CSVVGTGSEQYF.

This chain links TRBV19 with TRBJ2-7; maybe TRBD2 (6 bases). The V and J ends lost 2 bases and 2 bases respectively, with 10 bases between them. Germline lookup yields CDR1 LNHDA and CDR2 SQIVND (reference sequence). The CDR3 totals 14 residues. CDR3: CASSIMGGAYEQYF. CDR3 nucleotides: TGTGCCAGTAGTATAATGGGAGGAGCCTACGAGCAGTACTTC.

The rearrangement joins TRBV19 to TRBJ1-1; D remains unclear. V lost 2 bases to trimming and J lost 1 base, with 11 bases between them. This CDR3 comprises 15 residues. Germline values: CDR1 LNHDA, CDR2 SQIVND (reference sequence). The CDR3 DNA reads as TGTGCCAGTAGTATAATGGGTAGAGGGAACACTGAAGCTTTCTTT. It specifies CASSIMGRGNTEAFF.

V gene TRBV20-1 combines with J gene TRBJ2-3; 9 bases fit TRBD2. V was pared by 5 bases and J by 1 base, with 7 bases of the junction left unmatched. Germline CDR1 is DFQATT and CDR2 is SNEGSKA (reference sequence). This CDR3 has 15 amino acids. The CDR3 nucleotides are TGCAGTGCTCTGAACCCTAGCGGGGGCACAGATACGCAGTATTTT. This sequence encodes CSALNPSGGTDTQYF.

The CDR3 coding sequence is TGCAGTGCTAGAGATCCAGCGGGACACTACGAGCAGTACTTC. It is translated as CSARDPAGHYEQYF. The chain uses TRBV20-1 and TRBJ2-7; D perhaps matches TRBD2 (7 bases). The CDR3 is made up of 14 amino acids. Germline loops: CDR1 DFQATT, CDR2 SNEGSKA (reference sequence). The V end lost 0 bases, the J end lost 3 bases, and 12 bases lay between the germline ends.

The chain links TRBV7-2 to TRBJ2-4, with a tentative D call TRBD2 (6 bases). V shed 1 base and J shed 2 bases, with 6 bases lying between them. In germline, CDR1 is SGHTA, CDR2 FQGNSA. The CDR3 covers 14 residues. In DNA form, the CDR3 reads TGTGCCAGCAGCTTAGGGGACTCCAAAAACATTCAGTACTTC. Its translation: CASSLGDSKNIQYF.

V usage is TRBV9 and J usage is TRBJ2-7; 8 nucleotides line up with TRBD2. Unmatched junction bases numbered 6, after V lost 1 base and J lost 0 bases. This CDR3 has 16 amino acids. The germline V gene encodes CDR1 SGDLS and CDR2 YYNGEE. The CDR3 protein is CASSVYPSGLSYEQYF. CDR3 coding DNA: TGTGCCAGCAGCGTATACCCTAGCGGGCTCTCCTACGAGCAGTACTTC. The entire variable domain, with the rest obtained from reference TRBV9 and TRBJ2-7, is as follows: DSGVTQTPKHLITATGQRVTLRCSPRSGDLSVYWYQQSLDQGLQFLIQYYNGEERAKGNILERFSAQQFPDLHSELNLSSLELGDSALYFCASSVYPSGLSYEQYFGPGTRLTVT.

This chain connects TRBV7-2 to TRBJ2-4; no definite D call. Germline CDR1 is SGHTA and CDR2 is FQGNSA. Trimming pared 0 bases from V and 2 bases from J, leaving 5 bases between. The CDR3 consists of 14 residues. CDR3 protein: CASSLAVTKNIQYF. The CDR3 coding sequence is TGTGCCAGCAGCTTAGCGGTGACCAAAAACATTCAGTACTTC.

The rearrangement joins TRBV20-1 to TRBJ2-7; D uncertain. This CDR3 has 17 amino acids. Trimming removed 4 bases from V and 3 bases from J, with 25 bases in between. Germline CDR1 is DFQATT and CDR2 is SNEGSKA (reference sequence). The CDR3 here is CSATLGFREVSYYEQYF. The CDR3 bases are TGCAGTGCTACCCTTGGGTTCCGAGAGGTTAGTTACTACGAGCAGTACTTC.

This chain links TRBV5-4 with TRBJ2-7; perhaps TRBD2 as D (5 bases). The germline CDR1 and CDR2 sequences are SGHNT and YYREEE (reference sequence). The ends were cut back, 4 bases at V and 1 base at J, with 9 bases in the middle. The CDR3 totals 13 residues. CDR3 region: CASSQRGSYEQYF. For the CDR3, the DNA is TGTGCCAGCAGCCAAAGAGGGTCCTACGAGCAGTACTTC.

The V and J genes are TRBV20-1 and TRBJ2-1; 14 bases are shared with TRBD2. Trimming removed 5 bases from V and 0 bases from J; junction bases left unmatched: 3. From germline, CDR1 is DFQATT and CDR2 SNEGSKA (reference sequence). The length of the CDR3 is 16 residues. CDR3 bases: TGCAGTGCTTGGACTAGCGGGAGGCTCTCCTACAATGAGCAGTTCTTC. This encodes CSAWTSGRLSYNEQFF.

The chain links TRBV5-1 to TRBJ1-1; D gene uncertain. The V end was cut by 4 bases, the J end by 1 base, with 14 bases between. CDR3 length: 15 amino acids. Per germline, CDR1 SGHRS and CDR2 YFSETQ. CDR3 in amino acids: CASSLRGQPNTEAFF. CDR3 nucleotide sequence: TGCGCCAGCAGCCTCCGAGGGCAGCCGAACACTGAAGCTTTCTTT.

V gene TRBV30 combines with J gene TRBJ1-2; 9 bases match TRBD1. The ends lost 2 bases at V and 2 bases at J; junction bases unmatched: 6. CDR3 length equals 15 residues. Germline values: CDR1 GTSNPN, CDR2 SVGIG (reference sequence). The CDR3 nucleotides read TGTGCCTGGAGTAGAGGGACAGGGCCCAACTATGGCTACACCTTC. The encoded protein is CAWSRGTGPNYGYTF.

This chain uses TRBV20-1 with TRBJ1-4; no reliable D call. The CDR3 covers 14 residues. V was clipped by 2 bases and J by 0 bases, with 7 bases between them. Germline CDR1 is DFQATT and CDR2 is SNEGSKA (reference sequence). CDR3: CSARRSATNEKLFF. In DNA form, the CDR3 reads TGCAGTGCTAGAAGGTCTGCAACTAATGAAAAACTGTTTTTT.

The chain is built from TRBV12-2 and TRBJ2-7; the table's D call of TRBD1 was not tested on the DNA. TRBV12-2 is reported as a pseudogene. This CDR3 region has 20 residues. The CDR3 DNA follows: TGTGCAAGTCGCTTTCCCCCGCGAGCGGGGGCCGGAGACTCGTTCTACGAGCAGTACTTC. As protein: CASRFPPRAGAGDSFYEQYF.

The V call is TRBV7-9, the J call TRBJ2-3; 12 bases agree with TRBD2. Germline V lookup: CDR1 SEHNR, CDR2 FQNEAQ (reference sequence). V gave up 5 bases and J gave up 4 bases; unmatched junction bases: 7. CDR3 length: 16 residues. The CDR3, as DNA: TGTGCCAGCAGCCCCGAACGACTAGCGGGAGCAGATACGCAGTATTTT. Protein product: CASSPERLAGADTQYF.

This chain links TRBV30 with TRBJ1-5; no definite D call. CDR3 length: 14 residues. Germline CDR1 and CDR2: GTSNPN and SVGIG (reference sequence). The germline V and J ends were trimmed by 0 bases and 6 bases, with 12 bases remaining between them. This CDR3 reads CAWSVLADTQPQHF. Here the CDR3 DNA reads TGTGCCTGGAGTGTACTCGCGGATACTCAGCCCCAGCATTTT.

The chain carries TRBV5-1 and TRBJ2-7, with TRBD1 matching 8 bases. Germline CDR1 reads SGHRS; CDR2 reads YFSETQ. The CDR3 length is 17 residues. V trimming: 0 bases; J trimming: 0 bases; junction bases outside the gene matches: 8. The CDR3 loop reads CASSLAPGQGSSYEQYF. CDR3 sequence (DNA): TGCGCCAGCAGCTTGGCCCCTGGACAGGGCAGCTCCTACGAGCAGTACTTC.

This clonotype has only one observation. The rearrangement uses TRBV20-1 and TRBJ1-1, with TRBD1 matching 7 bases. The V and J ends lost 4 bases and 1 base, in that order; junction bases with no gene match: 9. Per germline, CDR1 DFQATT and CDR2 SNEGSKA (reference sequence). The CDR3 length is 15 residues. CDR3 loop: CSAKSADRWNTEAFF. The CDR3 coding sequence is TGCAGTGCTAAATCCGCGGACAGGTGGAACACTGAAGCTTTCTTT.

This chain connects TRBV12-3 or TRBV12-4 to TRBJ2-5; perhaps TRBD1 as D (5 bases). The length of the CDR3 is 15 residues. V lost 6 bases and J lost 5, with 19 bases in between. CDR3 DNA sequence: TGTGCCAGCAGCTACCTAGGACAAGGGAAGGAGACCCAGTACTTC. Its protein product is CASSYLGQGKETQYF.